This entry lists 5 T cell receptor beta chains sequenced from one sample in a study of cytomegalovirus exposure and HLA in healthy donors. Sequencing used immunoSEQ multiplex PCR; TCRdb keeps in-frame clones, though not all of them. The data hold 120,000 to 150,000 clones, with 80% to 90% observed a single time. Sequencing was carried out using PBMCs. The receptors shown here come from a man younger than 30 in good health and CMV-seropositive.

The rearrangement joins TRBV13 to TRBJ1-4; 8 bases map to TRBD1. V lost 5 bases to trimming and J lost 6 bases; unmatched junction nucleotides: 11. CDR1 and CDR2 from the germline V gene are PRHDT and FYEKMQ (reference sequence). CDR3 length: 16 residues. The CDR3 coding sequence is TGTGCCAGCAGCGCTCCCGGGACAGGATCAGATGAAAAACTGTTTTTT. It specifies CASSAPGTGSDEKLFF.

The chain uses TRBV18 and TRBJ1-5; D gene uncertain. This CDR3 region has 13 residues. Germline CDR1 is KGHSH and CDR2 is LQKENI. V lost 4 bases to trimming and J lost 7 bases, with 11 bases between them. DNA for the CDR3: TGTGCCAGCTCACGAGGGCTTAGCCAGCCCCAGCATTTT. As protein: CASSRGLSQPQHF.

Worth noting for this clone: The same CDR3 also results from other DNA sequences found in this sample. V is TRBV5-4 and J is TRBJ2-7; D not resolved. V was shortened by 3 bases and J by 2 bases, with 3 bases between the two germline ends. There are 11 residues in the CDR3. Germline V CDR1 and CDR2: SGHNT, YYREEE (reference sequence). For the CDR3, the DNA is TGTGCCAGCAGCTCAACCTACGAGCAGTACTTC. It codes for CASSSTYEQYF.

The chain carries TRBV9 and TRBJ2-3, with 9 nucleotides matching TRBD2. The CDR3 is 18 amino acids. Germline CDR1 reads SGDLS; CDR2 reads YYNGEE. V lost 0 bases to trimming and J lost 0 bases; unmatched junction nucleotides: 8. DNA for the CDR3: TGTGCCAGCAGCGTAGGTCTAGCGGGGTTGTCTAGCACAGATACGCAGTATTTT. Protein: CASSVGLAGLSSTDTQYF. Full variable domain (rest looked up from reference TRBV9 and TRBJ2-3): DSGVTQTPKHLITATGQRVTLRCSPRSGDLSVYWYQQSLDQGLQFLIQYYNGEERAKGNILERFSAQQFPDLHSELNLSSLELGDSALYFCASSVGLAGLSSTDTQYFGPGTRLTVL.

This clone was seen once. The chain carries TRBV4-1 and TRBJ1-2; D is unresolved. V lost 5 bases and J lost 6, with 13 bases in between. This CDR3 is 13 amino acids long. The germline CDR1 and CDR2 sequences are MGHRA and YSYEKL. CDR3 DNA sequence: TGCGCCAGCAGCACCCGGGAAGGCCATGGCTACACCTTC. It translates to CASSTREGHGYTF.